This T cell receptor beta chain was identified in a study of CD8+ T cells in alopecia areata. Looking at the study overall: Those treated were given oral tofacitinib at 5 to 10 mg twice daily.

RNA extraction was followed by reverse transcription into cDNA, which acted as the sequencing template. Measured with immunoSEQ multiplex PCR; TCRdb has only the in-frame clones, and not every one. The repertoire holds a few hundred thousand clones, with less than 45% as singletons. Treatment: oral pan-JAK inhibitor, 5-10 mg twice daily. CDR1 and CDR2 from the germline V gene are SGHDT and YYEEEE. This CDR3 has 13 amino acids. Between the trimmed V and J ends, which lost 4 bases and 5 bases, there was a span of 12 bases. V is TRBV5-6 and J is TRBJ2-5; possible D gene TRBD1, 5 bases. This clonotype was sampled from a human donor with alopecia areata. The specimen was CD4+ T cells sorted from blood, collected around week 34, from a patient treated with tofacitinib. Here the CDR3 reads CASSQQELETQYF. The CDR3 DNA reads TGTGCCAGCAGCCAACAGGAGTTGGAGACCCAGTACTTC.